The rows below give T cell receptor beta chains drawn from one sample of a study of T cells in localized non-small cell lung cancer. The table came from immunoSEQ multiplex PCR; TCRdb's copy has only in-frame clones and leaves some out. The sample lists tens of thousands of clones; about 91% were seen once. Here the sequenced sample was peripheral blood, taken before any cancer treatment. The receptors were sampled from a man aged 35 to 69 with stage I squamous cell lung carcinoma. Each CDR3 is given with its conserved first and last residue.

V	J	CDR3
TRBV4-1	TRBJ1-5	CASSQGLGTDSNQPQHF
TRBV20-1	TRBJ2-1	CSAILNEQFF
TRBV7-9	TRBJ1-2	CASSSDREGGFGYTF
TRBV7-3	TRBJ2-1	CASSLKRRNYNEQFF
TRBV5-4	TRBJ2-2	CASSLSSTSAGELFF
TRBV28	TRBJ1-5	CASSLSPGRQHF
TRBV18	TRBJ1-1	CASLEDRAPNTEAFF
TRBV7-2	TRBJ1-6	CASSLDAGHNSPLHF
TRBV6-5	TRBJ1-3	CASSYRGVGNTIYF
TRBV6-5	TRBJ1-6	CARSLLPPNSPLHF
TRBV7-9	TRBJ1-6	CASSLEQYNSPLHF
TRBV7-8	TRBJ1-3	CASSIGQGGAGNTIYF
TRBV6-1	TRBJ2-1	CASSFPQGGYNEQFF
TRBV27	TRBJ1-2	CASSLSPLPQGVYGYTF
TRBV2	TRBJ1-6	CASSEEHVSKNSPLHF
TRBV7-6	TRBJ1-4	CASSRRDRVFEKLFF
TRBV5-1	TRBJ2-1	CASSLAATFNEQFF
TRBV19	TRBJ2-7	CASSLQGAESYEQYF
TRBV7-2	TRBJ1-3	CASSPRGGAGTSGNTIYF
TRBV7-9	TRBJ2-1	CASSRQTNEQFF
TRBV29-1	TRBJ2-5	CSVRQDSGETQYF
TRBV7-8	TRBJ2-2	CASSLALITGTGELFF
TRBV19	TRBJ1-1	CASSIQAGPYEAFF
TRBV6-5	TRBJ1-6	CASTPRGRNSPLHF
TRBV11-3	TRBJ2-1	CASSLERGNEQFF
TRBV7-8	TRBJ2-5	CASSLGTSRGYLETQYF
TRBV7-2	TRBJ2-1	CASSLRRGTRGNEQFF
TRBV28	TRBJ1-6	CASGSGWSGTGGF
TRBV5-1	TRBJ2-3	CASRQSGASTDTQYF
TRBV5-1	TRBJ2-3	CASSLARTGGSDTQYF
TRBV5-5	TRBJ2-2	CASSGVGVGELFF
TRBV27	TRBJ2-1	CASSLRNEQFF
TRBV19	TRBJ2-3	CASRTSGGPDTQYF
TRBV5-1	TRBJ1-3	CASARGGGSISGNTIYF
TRBV9	TRBJ2-3	CASRPGAEYTQYF
TRBV27	TRBJ1-1	CASGVGQGPAFF
TRBV5-1	TRBJ2-1	CASSPTGQGLKKQFF
TRBV28	TRBJ2-3	CATSLTADSTDTQYF
TRBV4-1	TRBJ1-4	CASSQVQKRGLGEKLFF
TRBV5-1	TRBJ2-1	CASSPRADYNEQFF
TRBV20-1	TRBJ2-3	CSPEGNTQYF
TRBV5-6	TRBJ1-1	CASSFVSGDTEAFF
TRBV28	TRBJ2-7	CASSLFQGTYEQYF
TRBV2	TRBJ1-1	CASRSTRIGGTEAFF
TRBV7-2	TRBJ1-1	CASSLLRGGTEAFF
TRBV28	TRBJ1-1	CASSSSPPSTEAFF
TRBV5-1	TRBJ2-5	CASSLPGTGNFETQYF
TRBV5-4	TRBJ1-2	CASSFRGAGYTF
TRBV27	TRBJ2-2	CASSSTGAGELFF
TRBV30	TRBJ1-4	CAWSVGGAANEKLFF
TRBV10-3	TRBJ1-2	CAISQTNYGYTF
TRBV5-1	TRBJ1-1	CASSPGRMNTEAFF
TRBV5-4	TRBJ1-1	CASSSSMNTEAFF
TRBV28	TRBJ1-2	CASTGPSTNYGYTF
TRBV28	TRBJ1-3	CASRPPPGTGNTIYF
TRBV10-3	TRBJ2-2	CAISQGTSGGAFTGELFF
TRBV5-5	TRBJ1-1	CASSLDGRAGAFF